A single sample is the source of the 2 T cell receptor beta chains below, sequenced in a study of PD-1 blockade in classical Hodgkin lymphoma. Profiling relied on immunoSEQ multiplex PCR, and the TCRdb table lists in-frame clones only, not all of them. The sample lists about 21,000 clones; around 79% were seen once. Noted time point: cycle 4 day 1 (C4D1), after 6 weeks of nivolumab. Each and every patient relapsed after autologous stem cell transplantation, and patients got differing brentuximab vedotin exposure. Source: peripheral blood mononuclear cells (PBMCs), taken before the fourth cycle of nivolumab. The receptors derive from a human donor with classical Hodgkin lymphoma.

V and J are TRBV5-1 and TRBJ2-3; 9 nucleotides match TRBD1. The CDR3 is 14 amino acids. The V and J ends lost 6 bases and 3 bases, in that order; junction bases with no gene match: 5. Germline V CDR1 and CDR2: SGHRS, YFSETQ. The CDR3 bases are TGCGCCAGCAAAGGGACAGGGTGGACAGATACGCAGTATTTT. It translates to CASKGTGWTDTQYF. Variable domain in full (rest from reference TRBV5-1 and TRBJ2-3): KAGVTQTPRYLIKTRGQQVTLSCSPISGHRSVSWYQQTPGQGLQFLFEYFSETQRNKGNFPGRFSGRQFSNSRSEMNVSTLELGDSALYLCASKGTGWTDTQYFGPGTRLTVL.

This clone was counted between two and nine times. The chain combines TRBV7-9 with TRBJ1-1, with D unclear. The CDR3 totals 15 residues. V was trimmed by 2 bases and J by 10 bases, leaving 20 bases between them. The germline CDR1 and CDR2 sequences are SEHNR and FQNEAQ (reference sequence). The CDR3 sequence: CASSLRPSAPGRAFF. CDR3 coding DNA: TGTGCCAGCAGCTTACGGCCGTCGGCCCCAGGACGAGCTTTCTTT.